Below, 26 T cell receptor beta chains from the same sample are listed, as sequenced in a study of T cell repertoires in cytomegalovirus infection. The antigens of these receptors remain unknown. TCRdb passed the reads through MiXCR, listing each CDR3 protein once. The sample lists about a million distinct CDR3 sequences; about 33% were seen once. The specimen comprised cultured CD8+ T cells from PBMCs, sampled from culture after CMV antigen stimulation. The receptors were gathered from a human donor in good health (CMV status not recorded). Some clones in this sample may be carry-over from other donors' samples.

This clonotype was counted only a few times. DNA of the CDR3: TGTGCCAGCAGCCCGGCCAGGAGGGGACCGGGACTCGGACAGGGTGAGCAGTTCTTC. It translates to CASSPARRGPGLGQGEQFF. This chain links TRBV14 with TRBJ2-1; 8 positions match TRBD1. Germline CDR1 reads SGHDN; CDR2 reads FVKESK. After removal of 4 bases from V and 9 bases from J, the junction contained 23 bases not matched to a gene. The CDR3 spans 19 residues. Together with reference TRBV14 and TRBJ2-1, the CDR3 gives the full variable domain: EAGVTQFPSHSVIEKGQTVTLRCDPISGHDNLYWYRRVMGKEIKFLLHFVKESKQDESGMPNNRFLAERTGGTYSTLKVQPAELEDSGVYFCASSPARRGPGLGQGEQFFGPGTRLTVL.

The V call is TRBV19, the J call TRBJ1-5; D gene uncertain. Per germline, CDR1 LNHDA and CDR2 SQIVND (reference sequence). The CDR3 contains 12 residues. The V end was cut by 7 bases, the J end by 4 bases, with 8 bases between. The chain's CDR3 is CASKEDNQPQHF. The DNA of the CDR3 is TGTGCCAGTAAGGAGGATAATCAGCCCCAGCATTTT.

On this clonotype itself: This may be a read error, as it is one base from a much larger clone. The genes are TRBV7-6 and TRBJ2-2; the D is unclear. Germline V gene sequence: CDR1 SGHVS, CDR2 FNYEAQ. The CDR3 runs 16 residues. DNA of the CDR3: TGTGGCAGCAGCGCCGGTCCCGTCGAGATCACCGGGGAGCTGTTTTTT. This codes for CGSSAGPVEITGELFF.

This clonotype was detected many times. The chain links TRBV7-3 to TRBJ2-1; TRBD1 matches 7 bases. V was clipped by 6 bases and J by 4 bases; unmatched bases: 9. The germline gives CDR1 SGHTA, CDR2 FQGTGA. This CDR3 contains 15 residues. As DNA, the CDR3 is TGTGCCAGCAGTTATACGGGGACAGCGTACAATGAGCAGTTCTTC. Translating it yields CASSYTGTAYNEQFF.

This chain uses TRBV3-1 with TRBJ1-3, with TRBD1 as a possible D gene (5 bases). CDR1 and CDR2 from the germline V gene are LGHDT and YNNKEL (reference sequence). This CDR3 has 18 amino acids. V was trimmed by 4 bases and J by 1 base, leaving 20 bases between them. The CDR3: CASSLGPPGPLSGNTIYF. The CDR3 region has the DNA TGTGCCAGCAGCCTGGGACCCCCGGGACCTCTGTCTGGAAACACCATATATTTT.

This clonotype was counted only a few times. The chain couples TRBV15 to TRBJ2-1; 7 bases map to TRBD2. V shed 0 bases, J shed 5 bases, and the junction held 10 bases outside the gene matches. This CDR3 region has 17 residues. Looked up from germline, CDR1 is LNHNV and CDR2 is YYDKDF (reference sequence). The CDR3 region has the DNA TGTGCCACCAGCAGAGATAAAGGACTAGTAATTGACAATGAGCAGTTCTTC. Encoded protein: CATSRDKGLVIDNEQFF.

CDR3 sequence (DNA): TGTGCCATCAGTGAGTCGACCGGCGAGCAGTACTTC. Protein: CAISESTGEQYF. This chain uses TRBV10-3 with TRBJ2-7, with D hard to call. CDR1 and CDR2 (germline): ENHRY, SYGVKD. The germline V and J ends were trimmed by 0 bases and 6 bases, with 6 bases remaining between them. CDR3 length equals 12 residues.

This clonotype has a count of ten or more. The V call is TRBV7-8, the J call TRBJ2-1; D is perhaps TRBD2 (5 bases). CDR1 is SGHVS and CDR2 is FQNEAQ in the germline V gene. Trimming pared 5 bases from V and 6 bases from J, leaving 17 bases between. CDR3 length equals 15 residues. The CDR3 DNA reads as TGTGCCAGCAGCCAGCAGGAGGCCGCCGGCAATGAGCAGTTCTTC. Its protein product is CASSQQEAAGNEQFF.

This clonotype was seen repeatedly, ten times or more. This chain uses TRBV7-8 with TRBJ2-2, with D unresolved. The CDR3 has 14 amino acids. Germline V CDR1 and CDR2: SGHVS, FQNEAQ. V was cut by 4 bases and J by 2 bases, with 8 bases left in between. The CDR3: CASSSGLNTGELFF. CDR3 sequence (DNA): TGTGCCAGCAGCTCCGGGCTCAACACCGGGGAGCTGTTTTTT.

The CDR3 nucleotides are TGTGCCAGCAGCGACCTAGGACGGGCCGGGGAGGATGGCTACACCTTC. Its protein product is CASSDLGRAGEDGYTF. The rearrangement joins TRBV5-4 to TRBJ1-2, with no clear D. Trimming pared 4 bases from V and 6 bases from J, leaving 22 bases between. The CDR3 has 16 amino acids. Germline CDR1 SGHNT, CDR2 YYREEE (reference sequence).

This clonotype was recorded many times. This chain joins TRBV7-8 and TRBJ2-2, with TRBD2 matching over 11 bases. The V segment lost 5 bases and the J segment 7 bases; nucleotides outside the gene matches: 9. Germline values: CDR1 SGHVS, CDR2 FQNEAQ. The CDR3 consists of 16 residues. The CDR3 reads CASSPIAGGPVGELFF. The CDR3 DNA reads as TGTGCCAGCAGCCCAATAGCGGGGGGGCCTGTCGGGGAGCTGTTTTTT. The variable domain in full, with the rest retrieved from reference TRBV7-8 and TRBJ2-2, is GAGVSQSPRYKVAKRGQDVALRCDPISGHVSLFWYQQALGQGPEFLTYFQNEAQLDKSGLPSDRFFAERPEGSVSTLKIQRTQQEDSAVYLCASSPIAGGPVGELFFGEGSRLTVL.

This chain connects TRBV6-5 to TRBJ2-1; D is perhaps TRBD1 or TRBD2 (6 bases each). V was trimmed by 2 bases and J by 1 base, leaving 9 bases between them. The CDR3 loop spans 15 amino acids. CDR1 is MNHEY, CDR2 SVGAGI, per germline. The CDR3 region has the DNA TGTGCCAGCAGTTACAGGGGGGCATCCTACAATGAGCAGTTCTTC. Residues: CASSYRGASYNEQFF.

This clonotype was observed a handful of times. The chain joins TRBV7-2 to TRBJ2-5; the match to TRBD2 covers 9 bases. Germline trimming cut 5 bases from V and 0 bases from J; bases unmatched to any gene: 10. Germline loops: CDR1 SGHTA, CDR2 FQGNSA. This CDR3 contains 17 residues. In DNA form, the CDR3 reads TGTGCCAGCAGCCTCAGGGCGGGGGGGGAGTACCAAGAGACCCAGTACTTC. This gives the protein CASSLRAGGEYQETQYF.

CDR3 sequence: CASSQMGIRGVRETQYF. The CDR3 bases are TGCGCCAGCAGCCAGATGGGAATAAGGGGAGTCCGAGAGACCCAGTACTTC. V usage is TRBV4-3 and J usage is TRBJ2-5, with D perhaps being TRBD1 or TRBD2 (5 bases each). Germline CDR1 reads LGHNA; CDR2 reads YSLEER. The CDR3 sequence is 17 residues long. V lost 3 bases, J lost 4 bases, and 21 bases lay in between.

This rearrangement joins TRBV24-1 to TRBJ2-1; D is perhaps TRBD1 (5 bases). Trimming shortened V by 3 bases and J by 0 bases, and 11 bases separated the two germline ends. The germline CDR1 and CDR2 sequences are KGHDR and SFDVKD. The CDR3 runs 16 residues. Here the CDR3 DNA reads TGTGCCACCAGTGATAATGGGGCTGGCTCCTACAATGAGCAGTTCTTC. Protein product: CATSDNGAGSYNEQFF.

The gene calls are TRBV4-1 and TRBJ2-1, with 13 bases aligning to TRBD2. With 1 base clipped from V and 2 bases from J, the junction kept 5 bases outside the gene matches. This CDR3 has 18 amino acids. CDR1 MGHRA and CDR2 YSYEKL come from the germline V gene. The DNA for the CDR3 is TGCGCCAGCAGCCAAGCGGGACTAGCGGGGTCCGCCTACAATGAGCAGTTCTTC. This sequence encodes CASSQAGLAGSAYNEQFF.

CDR3 in amino acids: CASRMDRGLENEQFF. CDR3 coding DNA: TGTGCCAGCAGGATGGACAGGGGGCTGGAAAATGAGCAGTTCTTC. J is TRBJ2-1 and V is TRBV12-3 or TRBV12-4; TRBD1 aligns across 11 bases. CDR3 length: 15 residues. The trim removed 6 bases at V and 7 bases at J, leaving 8 bases unmatched.

The chain carries TRBV7-4 and TRBJ2-5, with TRBD2 matching over 7 bases. The V segment lost 4 bases and the J segment 5 bases; nucleotides outside the gene matches: 7. The CDR3 is 14 amino acids. From germline, CDR1 is SGHVT and CDR2 SQSDAQ. The CDR3 region is CASSWSGGEETQYF. The CDR3 region has the DNA TGTGCCAGCAGCTGGTCTGGGGGGGAGGAGACCCAGTACTTC.

This rearrangement joins TRBV7-9 to TRBJ2-1; D might be TRBD1 (5 bases). The germline V gene has CDR1 SEHNR and CDR2 FQNEAQ (reference sequence). The CDR3 loop spans 14 amino acids. V was clipped by 1 base and J by 8 bases, with 12 bases between them. CDR3 region: CASSLGSGIDEQFF. The CDR3 coding sequence is TGTGCCAGCAGCTTAGGGTCAGGGATCGATGAGCAGTTCTTC. The full variable domain, rest sourced from reference TRBV7-9 and TRBJ2-1, is DTGVSQNPRHKITKRGQNVTFRCDPISEHNRLYWYRQTLGQGPEFLTYFQNEAQLEKSRLLSDRFSAERPKGSFSTLEIQRTEQGDSAMYLCASSLGSGIDEQFFGPGTRLTVL.

This clonotype was detected only a few times. The chain links TRBV7-9 to TRBJ2-1; D gene unclear. V shed 7 bases and J shed 10 bases, with 17 bases lying between them. The CDR3 spans 13 residues. Per germline, CDR1 SEHNR and CDR2 FQNEAQ (reference sequence). DNA for the CDR3: TGTGCCAGCACCCTCTACTCAGGTGGGGAGCAGTTCTTC. Protein: CASTLYSGGEQFF.

The rearrangement links TRBV7-2 to TRBJ1-3, with TRBD1 matching 11 bases. The CDR3 is made up of 15 amino acids. In germline, CDR1 is SGHTA, CDR2 FQGNSA. The V and J ends lost 5 bases and 2 bases, in that order; junction bases with no gene match: 2. The CDR3 here is CASSLGQGAGNTIYF. CDR3 nucleotides: TGTGCCAGCAGCCTGGGACAGGGGGCTGGAAACACCATATATTTT.

The rearrangement uses TRBV27 and TRBJ1-5; maybe TRBD1 (6 bases). V lost 6 bases to trimming and J lost 7 bases, with 25 bases between them. CDR1 MNHEY and CDR2 SMNVEV come from the germline V gene (reference sequence). The CDR3 loop spans 17 amino acids. In DNA, the CDR3 is TGTGCCAGCAGCTTCATAGGGGGGAGAGGGTCGGAGCAGCCCCAGCATTTT. This translates into CASSFIGGRGSEQPQHF.

V usage is TRBV6-5 and J usage is TRBJ2-7; no definite D call. Germline values: CDR1 MNHEY, CDR2 SVGAGI. Trimming shortened V by 6 bases and J by 3 bases, and 15 bases separated the two germline ends. The CDR3 spans 14 residues. In nucleotides, the CDR3 is TGTGCCAGCAGCCCCACCGCCCCGGACTACGAGCAGTACTTC. Its protein is CASSPTAPDYEQYF.

The table lists this clonotype with a few counts. The rearrangement links TRBV7-9 to TRBJ1-1, with D uncertain. CDR1 SEHNR and CDR2 FQNEAQ come from the germline V gene (reference sequence). The CDR3 runs 14 residues. Trimming shortened V by 1 base and J by 8 bases, and 14 bases separated the two germline ends. Here the CDR3 DNA reads TGTGCCAGCAGCTTAGGGACCGGAGAGAGAGAAGCTTTCTTT. This encodes CASSLGTGEREAFF.

The chain is built from TRBV9 and TRBJ2-5, with TRBD2 identical over 8 bases. The V and J ends lost 0 bases and 5 bases, in that order; junction bases with no gene match: 9. CDR3 length: 16 amino acids. Germline V lookup: CDR1 SGDLS, CDR2 YYNGEE. CDR3 protein: CASSVGLAGARETQYF. The CDR3 nucleotides are TGTGCCAGCAGCGTAGGCCTAGCGGGCGCTAGGGAGACCCAGTACTTC.

This chain links TRBV3-1 with TRBJ2-7, with D hard to call. Trimming took off 0 bases at V and 2 bases at J, with 14 bases between the two ends. The CDR3 spans 16 residues. Per germline, CDR1 LGHDT and CDR2 YNNKEL (reference sequence). CDR3 DNA sequence: TGTGCCAGCAGCCAAGATATCGGAATGATGGCCTACGAGCAGTACTTC. Translating gives CASSQDIGMMAYEQYF.